This is a list of T cell receptor beta chains from one sample in a study of Tregs in tolerant kidney transplant recipients. The protocol was immunoSEQ multiplex PCR, while the TCRdb copy is restricted to in-frame clones and leaves out a portion. The sample contains nearly 95,000 clones, 93% of which appear only once. Sequencing was performed on CD4+ T cells from blood, taken before the transplant. These receptors all stem from a human donor who received a combined kidney and bone marrow transplant. CDR3s include the opening cysteine and the closing phenylalanine or tryptophan. The order of the fields is CDR3 protein, CDR3 DNA, V gene, D gene, J gene, clone size. A D gene is named only where the DNA matches it firmly. Clone size is not always given. Where it is, it says once, few, many or a class for expanded clones.

cdr3_aa: CASSPGSVIEGETQYF
cdr3_nt: TGTGCCAGCAGCCCCGGGAGCGTTATCGAGGGAGAGACCCAGTACTTC
v_call: TRBV9
d_call: -
j_call: TRBJ2-5
clone_size: -

cdr3_aa: CASSKIFRGSGAETQYF
cdr3_nt: TGTGCCAGCAGCAAAATCTTCAGGGGGTCAGGGGCCGAGACCCAGTACTTC
v_call: TRBV11-1
d_call: TRBD1
j_call: TRBJ2-5
clone_size: -

cdr3_aa: CAITADSSYEQYF
cdr3_nt: TGTGCCATCACCGCGGACAGTTCCTACGAGCAGTACTTC
v_call: TRBV10-3
d_call: -
j_call: TRBJ2-7
clone_size: -

cdr3_aa: CASSFEGRGTDTQYF
cdr3_nt: TGTGCCAGCAGCTTTGAGGGAAGAGGCACAGATACGCAGTATTTT
v_call: TRBV11-3
d_call: -
j_call: TRBJ2-3
clone_size: -

cdr3_aa: CASTVRAGNQPQHF
cdr3_nt: TGTGCCAGCACTGTCAGGGCAGGGAATCAGCCCCAGCATTTT
v_call: TRBV2
d_call: -
j_call: TRBJ1-5
clone_size: -

cdr3_aa: CASSTGTGNQPQHF
cdr3_nt: TGTGCCAGCAGCACTGGGACAGGCAATCAGCCCCAGCATTTT
v_call: TRBV5-1
d_call: TRBD1
j_call: TRBJ1-5
clone_size: -

cdr3_aa: CASSSYGRFNYGYTF
cdr3_nt: TGTGCCAGCAGCTCTTATGGGAGGTTTAACTATGGCTACACCTTC
v_call: TRBV11-2
d_call: -
j_call: TRBJ1-2
clone_size: -

cdr3_aa: CASSSGGDQPQHF
cdr3_nt: TGTGCCAGCAGCTCGGGTGGCGATCAGCCCCAGCATTTT
v_call: TRBV5-5
d_call: -
j_call: TRBJ1-5
clone_size: -

cdr3_aa: CASLGQRSYNEQFF
cdr3_nt: TGTGCCAGCTTGGGACAGCGCTCCTACAATGAGCAGTTCTTC
v_call: TRBV6-1
d_call: TRBD1
j_call: TRBJ2-1
clone_size: -

cdr3_aa: CASSPGQGGNQPQHF
cdr3_nt: TGTGCCAGCAGCCCGGGACAGGGAGGCAATCAGCCCCAGCATTTT
v_call: TRBV11-3
d_call: TRBD1
j_call: TRBJ1-5
clone_size: -

cdr3_aa: CASSYSRTGRDGYTF
cdr3_nt: TGTGCCAGCAGTTACTCACGGACCGGGCGGGATGGCTACACCTTC
v_call: TRBV6-5
d_call: -
j_call: TRBJ1-2
clone_size: once

cdr3_aa: CASSPGTGGYTEAFF
cdr3_nt: TGTGCCAGCAGCCCCGGGACAGGGGGCTACACTGAAGCTTTCTTT
v_call: TRBV28
d_call: TRBD1
j_call: TRBJ1-1
clone_size: -

cdr3_aa: CASGLVPYEQYF
cdr3_nt: TGTGCTAGTGGTTTGGTACCGTACGAGCAGTACTTC
v_call: TRBV12-5
d_call: -
j_call: TRBJ2-7
clone_size: -

cdr3_aa: CSARASVGYTF
cdr3_nt: TGCAGTGCTAGAGCGTCCGTCGGCTACACCTTC
v_call: TRBV20-1
d_call: -
j_call: TRBJ1-2
clone_size: -

cdr3_aa: CASSFPKTSRSTDTQYF
cdr3_nt: TGTGCCAGCAGCTTCCCAAAGACTAGTCGGTCTACAGATACGCAGTATTTT
v_call: TRBV5-6
d_call: -
j_call: TRBJ2-3
clone_size: -

cdr3_aa: CASSTITGGADGNTIYF
cdr3_nt: TGTGCCAGTAGTACCATAACAGGGGGCGCAGATGGAAACACCATATATTTT
v_call: TRBV19
d_call: TRBD1
j_call: TRBJ1-3
clone_size: -

cdr3_aa: CASRRNQETQYF
cdr3_nt: TGTGCCAGCAGGAGGAACCAAGAGACCCAGTACTTC
v_call: TRBV6-1
d_call: -
j_call: TRBJ2-5
clone_size: -

cdr3_aa: CASSFDRVYTEAFF
cdr3_nt: TGTGCCAGCAGCTTCGACAGGGTATACACTGAAGCTTTCTTT
v_call: TRBV7-9
d_call: TRBD1
j_call: TRBJ1-1
clone_size: few

cdr3_aa: CASSYSGGLNSPLHF
cdr3_nt: TGTGCCAGCAGTTACTCGGGGGGACTAAATTCACCCCTCCACTTT
v_call: TRBV6-5
d_call: -
j_call: TRBJ1-6
clone_size: once

cdr3_aa: CASSLNRGGGGETQYF
cdr3_nt: TGTGCCAGCAGCTTAAACCGGGGAGGGGGGGGAGAGACCCAGTACTTC
v_call: TRBV7-2
d_call: -
j_call: TRBJ2-5
clone_size: -

cdr3_aa: CASSPPGTSSPYEQYF
cdr3_nt: TGTGCCAGCAGCCCCCCCGGGACTAGTAGCCCCTACGAGCAGTACTTC
v_call: TRBV7-9
d_call: TRBD2
j_call: TRBJ2-7
clone_size: -

cdr3_aa: CASSYGQGARSSTDTQYF
cdr3_nt: TGCGCCAGCAGCTACGGACAGGGGGCAAGATCTAGCACAGATACGCAGTATTTT
v_call: TRBV5-1
d_call: TRBD1
j_call: TRBJ2-3
clone_size: -

cdr3_aa: CASSFDRSSYNSPLHF
cdr3_nt: TGTGCCAGCAGCTTCGACCGGAGCTCCTATAATTCACCCCTCCACTTT
v_call: TRBV5-4
d_call: -
j_call: TRBJ1-6
clone_size: -

cdr3_aa: CASSFTGGADTEAFF
cdr3_nt: TGCGCCAGCAGCTTTACAGGGGGCGCCGACACTGAAGCTTTCTTT
v_call: TRBV5-1
d_call: TRBD1
j_call: TRBJ1-1
clone_size: -

cdr3_aa: CSVEGGTGADEQFF
cdr3_nt: TGCAGCGTTGAAGGGGGGACAGGGGCGGATGAGCAGTTCTTC
v_call: TRBV29-1
d_call: TRBD1
j_call: TRBJ2-1
clone_size: once

cdr3_aa: CAISEPLGQGGEKLFF
cdr3_nt: TGTGCCATCAGTGAGCCCTTGGGACAGGGGGGCGAAAAACTGTTTTTT
v_call: TRBV10-3
d_call: TRBD1
j_call: TRBJ1-4
clone_size: -

cdr3_aa: CASRPGQEAYEQYF
cdr3_nt: TGTGCCAGCAGACCGGGACAGGAAGCCTACGAGCAGTACTTC
v_call: TRBV28
d_call: TRBD1
j_call: TRBJ2-7
clone_size: -

cdr3_aa: CASSPGSDTGELFF
cdr3_nt: TGTGCCAGCAGCCCCGGCAGCGACACCGGGGAGCTGTTTTTT
v_call: TRBV7-2
d_call: -
j_call: TRBJ2-2
clone_size: -

cdr3_aa: CASSPAGQLNQPQHF
cdr3_nt: TGCGCCAGCAGCCCCGCTGGGCAGCTCAATCAGCCCCAGCATTTT
v_call: TRBV5-1
d_call: -
j_call: TRBJ1-5
clone_size: -

cdr3_aa: CASSRRQGAGANVLTF
cdr3_nt: TGTGCCAGTAGTCGGCGACAGGGGGCTGGGGCCAACGTCCTGACTTTC
v_call: TRBV19
d_call: TRBD1
j_call: TRBJ2-6
clone_size: -

cdr3_aa: CATSRGGVGITQYF
cdr3_nt: TGTGCCACCAGCAGAGGGGGTGTCGGGATTACGCAGTATTTT
v_call: TRBV15
d_call: -
j_call: TRBJ2-3
clone_size: once

cdr3_aa: CASSLQFNTEAFF
cdr3_nt: TGTGCCAGCAGCTTACAGTTTAACACTGAAGCTTTCTTT
v_call: TRBV7-2
d_call: -
j_call: TRBJ1-1
clone_size: -

cdr3_aa: CASSLAGRAGGELFF
cdr3_nt: TGCGCCAGCAGCTTGGCCGGGAGGGCCGGCGGGGAGCTGTTTTTT
v_call: TRBV5-1
d_call: TRBD2
j_call: TRBJ2-2
clone_size: -

cdr3_aa: CASSSTGITGELFF
cdr3_nt: TGTGCCAGCAGCTCGACAGGGATTACCGGGGAGCTGTTTTTT
v_call: TRBV7-9
d_call: TRBD1
j_call: TRBJ2-2
clone_size: -

cdr3_aa: CASAETGSGELFF
cdr3_nt: TGTGCCAGCGCTGAGACAGGGTCCGGGGAGCTGTTTTTT
v_call: TRBV18
d_call: TRBD1
j_call: TRBJ2-2
clone_size: -

cdr3_aa: CASSHDSTRADTQYF
cdr3_nt: TGCGCCAGCAGCCACGACTCAACCAGGGCAGATACGCAGTATTTT
v_call: TRBV4-3
d_call: -
j_call: TRBJ2-3
clone_size: -

cdr3_aa: CASSVMRDGNTIYF
cdr3_nt: TGTGCCAGCAGTGTTATGAGGGATGGAAACACCATATATTTT
v_call: TRBV6-1
d_call: -
j_call: TRBJ1-3
clone_size: -

cdr3_aa: CASSLSAGFSGELFF
cdr3_nt: TGTGCCAGCAGCTTAAGTGCGGGGTTTTCCGGGGAGCTGTTTTTT
v_call: TRBV7-9
d_call: -
j_call: TRBJ2-2
clone_size: -

cdr3_aa: CASSSDSPSYNEQFF
cdr3_nt: TGCGCCAGCAGCTCGGACAGTCCAAGCTACAATGAGCAGTTCTTC
v_call: TRBV5-1
d_call: -
j_call: TRBJ2-1
clone_size: -

cdr3_aa: CASSITGRASNQPQHF
cdr3_nt: TGTGCCAGTAGTATTACGGGCAGGGCTAGCAATCAGCCCCAGCATTTT
v_call: TRBV19
d_call: -
j_call: TRBJ1-5
clone_size: -

cdr3_aa: CASSQDSPSGYNEQFF
cdr3_nt: TGCGCCAGCAGCCAAGATTCTCCTAGCGGTTACAATGAGCAGTTCTTC
v_call: TRBV4-3
d_call: TRBD2
j_call: TRBJ2-1
clone_size: -

cdr3_aa: CASSQPGTGWGNYGYTF
cdr3_nt: TGTGCCAGTAGTCAACCCGGGACAGGGTGGGGTAACTATGGCTACACCTTC
v_call: TRBV19
d_call: TRBD1
j_call: TRBJ1-2
clone_size: -

cdr3_aa: CASGTGNTEAFF
cdr3_nt: TGTGCCAGCGGGACAGGGAACACTGAAGCTTTCTTT
v_call: TRBV5-4
d_call: TRBD1
j_call: TRBJ1-1
clone_size: -

cdr3_aa: CASSGDRGNTDTQYF
cdr3_nt: TGTGCCAGCAGCGGGGACAGGGGCAACACAGATACGCAGTATTTT
v_call: TRBV2
d_call: TRBD1
j_call: TRBJ2-3
clone_size: -

cdr3_aa: CASSIRRPGTGAGANVLTF
cdr3_nt: TGTGCCAGTAGTATACGACGTCCCGGGACAGGGGCTGGGGCCAACGTCCTGACTTTC
v_call: TRBV19
d_call: TRBD1
j_call: TRBJ2-6
clone_size: -

cdr3_aa: CSLDTSGSYEQYF
cdr3_nt: TGCAGCCTTGACACTAGCGGATCCTACGAGCAGTACTTC
v_call: TRBV29-1
d_call: TRBD2
j_call: TRBJ2-7
clone_size: few

cdr3_aa: CASSLSGRGYTF
cdr3_nt: TGCGCCAGCAGCTTGAGCGGACGGGGCTACACCTTC
v_call: TRBV5-1
d_call: -
j_call: TRBJ1-2
clone_size: -

cdr3_aa: CATSRTQGLAGTDTQYF
cdr3_nt: TGTGCCACCAGCAGAACACAAGGACTAGCGGGCACAGATACGCAGTATTTT
v_call: TRBV15
d_call: TRBD2
j_call: TRBJ2-3
clone_size: -

cdr3_aa: CASSLGASTDTQYF
cdr3_nt: TGTGCCAGCAGCTTAGGGGCTAGCACAGATACGCAGTATTTT
v_call: TRBV7-3
d_call: -
j_call: TRBJ2-3
clone_size: -

cdr3_aa: CASSRAGSYNEQFF
cdr3_nt: TGTGCCAGCTCACGAGCGGGCTCCTACAATGAGCAGTTCTTC
v_call: TRBV18
d_call: -
j_call: TRBJ2-1
clone_size: -

cdr3_aa: CASSYQGASFYGYTF
cdr3_nt: TGTGCCAGCAGCTACCAGGGGGCCTCGTTCTATGGCTACACCTTC
v_call: TRBV5-4
d_call: TRBD1
j_call: TRBJ1-2
clone_size: -

cdr3_aa: CASRIFGGNEQFF
cdr3_nt: TGTGCCAGTAGGATATTCGGGGGCAATGAGCAGTTCTTC
v_call: TRBV19
d_call: -
j_call: TRBJ2-1
clone_size: -

cdr3_aa: CASSIILAGTNTGELFF
cdr3_nt: TGTGCCAGTAGTATAATTCTAGCGGGGACGAACACCGGGGAGCTGTTTTTT
v_call: TRBV19
d_call: TRBD2
j_call: TRBJ2-2
clone_size: -

cdr3_aa: CASRGQPSSYNSPLHF
cdr3_nt: TGTGCCAGTAGGGGACAGCCTAGCTCCTATAATTCCCCCCTCCACTTT
v_call: TRBV19
d_call: TRBD1
j_call: TRBJ1-6
clone_size: -

cdr3_aa: CASRTALSGANVLTF
cdr3_nt: TGTGCCAGCAGGACAGCCCTCTCTGGGGCCAACGTCCTGACTTTC
v_call: TRBV27
d_call: -
j_call: TRBJ2-6
clone_size: -

cdr3_aa: CASSPLGTLYYGYTF
cdr3_nt: TGCGCCAGCAGCCCCCTGGGGACACTCTACTATGGCTACACCTTC
v_call: TRBV4-3
d_call: -
j_call: TRBJ1-2
clone_size: -

cdr3_aa: CASSLGEIYPVYEQYF
cdr3_nt: TGCGCCAGCAGTTTAGGGGAAATTTACCCAGTCTACGAGCAGTACTTC
v_call: TRBV5-1
d_call: -
j_call: TRBJ2-7
clone_size: -

cdr3_aa: CATGASGRAGELFF
cdr3_nt: TGCGCCACCGGGGCTAGCGGGAGGGCCGGGGAGCTGTTTTTT
v_call: TRBV10-2
d_call: TRBD2
j_call: TRBJ2-2
clone_size: -

cdr3_aa: CASSTETPYSNQPQHF
cdr3_nt: TGTGCCAGTAGTACCGAGACACCTTATAGCAATCAGCCCCAGCATTTT
v_call: TRBV19
d_call: -
j_call: TRBJ1-5
clone_size: -

cdr3_aa: CATSLTSSYEQYF
cdr3_nt: TGTGCCACCTCCTTGACTAGCTCCTACGAGCAGTACTTC
v_call: TRBV11-2
d_call: -
j_call: TRBJ2-7
clone_size: -